This T cell receptor (beta chain) originates from a study of neoadjuvant anti-PD-1 for oral cavity cancer. The table came from immunoSEQ multiplex PCR; TCRdb's copy has only in-frame clones and leaves some out. The sample has tens of thousands of clones, 80% to 90% seen once. There are 18 residues in the CDR3. Time point here: after neoadjuvant nivolumab, at surgical resection. The material was PBMCs, obtained after nivolumab (anti-PD-1) treatment. The chain carries TRBV21-1 and TRBJ2-1; no check of the table's D call, TRBD2, against the DNA was made. TRBV21-1 is a pseudogene segment. The clonotype originates from a person between 40 and 85 years old with oral cavity squamous cell carcinoma. CDR3 sequence (DNA): TGTGCCAGCAGCGCCCTTCCTAGCGGGAGGGCCTCCTACAATGAGCAGTTCTTC. Its translation is CASSALPSGRASYNEQFF.